These 17 T cell receptor beta chains were sequenced from one sample in a study of human T cells and chemical hapten exposure. TCRdb reprocessed the RACE reads with MiXCR, giving one entry per CDR3 protein. The data show just under 65,000 distinct CDR3 sequences, about 11% seen once. Time point here: patch test 3, about 24 weeks after DPC sensitization. Treatment of the sample: therapeutic diphenylcyclopropenone sensitization with weekly scalp DPC. The starting material was whole blood, obtained in connection with sensitization to the hapten diphenylcyclopropenone (DPC). These receptors came from a woman in her twenties or thirties with alopecia areata. Some clones in this sample may be carry-over from other donors' samples.

This clonotype was seen ten or more times. CDR3 sequence reads: CASSRVTGELFF. The CDR3 region has the DNA TGTGCCAGTAGTAGGGTTACCGGGGAGCTGTTTTTT. V usage is TRBV19 and J usage is TRBJ2-2; D is unclear. V was cut by 4 bases and J by 5 bases, with 5 bases left in between. Germline CDR1 LNHDA, CDR2 SQIVND (reference sequence). The CDR3 is 12 residues long.

This chain uses TRBV28 with TRBJ2-2, with no clear D. Trimming stripped 3 bases from V and 6 bases from J, with 8 bases between. This CDR3 is built from 13 residues. CDR1 and CDR2 (germline): MDHEN, SYDVKM. This CDR3 reads CASSLIGPGELFF. In DNA, the CDR3 is TGTGCCAGCAGTTTGATCGGCCCCGGGGAGCTGTTTTTT. Full variable domain (remainder filled in from reference TRBV28 and TRBJ2-2): DVKVTQSSRYLVKRTGEKVFLECVQDMDHENMFWYRQDPGLGLRLIYFSYDVKMKEKGDIPEGYSVSREKKERFSLILESASTNQTSMYLCASSLIGPGELFFGEGSRLTVL.

This clonotype was seen many times. The chain couples TRBV20-1 to TRBJ1-1, with D possibly TRBD1 on 6 matching bases. The CDR3 runs to 14 residues. CDR1 DFQATT and CDR2 SNEGSKA come from the germline V gene (reference sequence). V dropped 3 bases and J dropped 0 bases, with 11 bases sitting between them. CDR3 sequence: CSASDGQLNTEAFF. For the CDR3, the DNA is TGCAGTGCTAGTGACGGACAGCTGAACACTGAAGCTTTCTTT.

The J gene is TRBJ1-5, the V gene TRBV7-9, with 8 bases aligning to TRBD1. This CDR3 spans 13 amino acids. Germline assignment: CDR1 SEHNR and CDR2 FQNEAQ (reference sequence). V was pared by 5 bases and J by 7 bases, with 4 bases of the junction left unmatched. CDR3 bases: TGTGCCAGCAGCCCGGACAGGGACCAGCCCCAGCATTTT. Protein sequence: CASSPDRDQPQHF.

The sample holds a few counts of this clonotype. The chain recombines TRBV4-2 with TRBJ1-6; no clear D. CDR1 and CDR2 (germline): LGHNA, YNFKEQ. The CDR3 is 17 amino acids. V was pared by 4 bases and J by 2 bases, with 15 bases between. The CDR3 protein is CASSPNPTGTYNSPLHF. The CDR3 DNA reads TGTGCCAGCAGCCCGAACCCTACGGGAACCTATAATTCACCCCTCCACTTT.

V usage is TRBV20-1 and J usage is TRBJ2-3; the D gene is possibly TRBD2 (5 bases). The germline V and J ends were trimmed by 4 bases and 0 bases, with 11 bases remaining between them. Germline V lookup: CDR1 DFQATT, CDR2 SNEGSKA (reference sequence). This CDR3 has 14 residues. The CDR3, as DNA: TGCAGTGCTAAATTTGGAGGCAGCACAGATACGCAGTATTTT. This codes for CSAKFGGSTDTQYF.

This clonotype came up many times. This chain joins TRBV6-2 or TRBV6-3 and TRBJ2-5; 12 bases match TRBD2. Looked up from germline, CDR1 is MNHEY and CDR2 is SVGEGT. The CDR3 is 16 residues long. Trimming took 5 bases from V and 0 from J; bases not matched to a gene: 4. In DNA, the CDR3 is TGTGCCAGCAGTCGCGGACTAGCGGGGTACCAAGAGACCCAGTACTTC. Translation gives CASSRGLAGYQETQYF.

This clonotype was seen many times. The rearrangement uses TRBV9 and TRBJ1-6, with D possibly being TRBD1 (5 bases). The CDR3 is made up of 14 amino acids. Trimming removed 5 bases from V and 13 bases from J, with 19 bases in between. Germline CDR1 and CDR2: SGDLS and YYNGEE. The CDR3 here is CASRPDNRDGPLHF. The CDR3 nucleotides are TGTGCCAGCAGACCAGATAACCGGGACGGTCCCCTCCACTTT.

The rearrangement joins TRBV20-1 to TRBJ2-5, with D perhaps given as TRBD1 or TRBD2 (5 bases each). This CDR3 contains 13 residues. CDR1 DFQATT and CDR2 SNEGSKA come from the germline V gene (reference sequence). V lost 5 bases, J lost 2 bases, and 12 bases lay in between. The CDR3 loop is CSAAPGPQETQYF. Here the CDR3 DNA reads TGCAGTGCTGCACCGGGACCACAAGAGACCCAGTACTTC.

This clonotype was seen at least ten times. The chain joins TRBV19 to TRBJ2-3; D gene unclear. Trimming removed 1 base from V and 0 bases from J, with 5 bases in between. The germline V gene has CDR1 LNHDA and CDR2 SQIVND (reference sequence). The CDR3 consists of 14 residues. CDR3 sequence: CASSIGLSTDTQYF. CDR3 in DNA: TGTGCCAGTAGTATAGGTCTCAGCACAGATACGCAGTATTTT.

This clonotype was picked up many times. V and J are TRBV18 and TRBJ2-5; 7 bases agree with TRBD1. Germline trimming cut 3 bases from V and 5 bases from J; bases unmatched to any gene: 9. The germline gives CDR1 KGHSH, CDR2 LQKENI. The CDR3 loop spans 15 amino acids. DNA of the CDR3: TGTGCCAGCTCACCCGAAAAAGGGGGCACGGAGACCCAGTACTTC. It yields the protein CASSPEKGGTETQYF.

The rearrangement links TRBV11-2 to TRBJ2-1; 9 nucleotides agree with TRBD2. Unmatched junction bases numbered 7, after V lost 0 bases and J lost 10 bases. The CDR3 loop spans 15 amino acids. The germline gives CDR1 SGHAT, CDR2 FQNNGV. DNA of the CDR3: TGTGCCAGCAGCTTAGATCCTAGCGGGGTTAGCGAGCAGTTCTTC. Amino acid sequence: CASSLDPSGVSEQFF.

This clonotype appeared many times. CDR3 coding DNA: TGCGCCAGCAGCTTGGACAGGGGTTCAGAGCAGTACTTC. Translating gives CASSLDRGSEQYF. The V and J genes are TRBV5-1 and TRBJ2-7; 7 bases are shared with TRBD1. Germline CDR1 is SGHRS and CDR2 is YFSETQ. V gave up 0 bases and J gave up 7 bases; unmatched junction bases: 4. CDR3 size: 13 residues.

The sample holds a few counts of this clonotype. The chain recombines TRBV3-1 with TRBJ1-4; D unresolved. CDR3 length equals 12 residues. Germline CDR1 is LGHDT and CDR2 is YNNKEL (reference sequence). V gave up 0 bases and J gave up 10 bases, with 6 bases separating them. The CDR3 region has the DNA TGTGCCAGCAGCCAAGATAGAGGAAAACTGTTTTTT. This codes for CASSQDRGKLFF. The complete variable domain, with remaining parts taken from reference TRBV3-1 and TRBJ1-4, reads DTAVSQTPKYLVTQMGNDKSIKCEQNLGHDTMYWYKQDSKKFLKIMFSYNNKELIINETVPNRFSPKSPDKAHLNLHINSLELGDSAVYFCASSQDRGKLFFGSGTQLSVL.

This clonotype was picked up many times. The chain has TRBV4-1 and TRBJ2-5; 7 bases align to TRBD1. The germline V gene encodes CDR1 MGHRA and CDR2 YSYEKL. V lost 5 bases to trimming and J lost 5 bases; unmatched junction nucleotides: 11. The CDR3 spans 15 residues. For the CDR3, the DNA is TGCGCCAGCAGCACCTCGGACAGGCGGAGGGAGACCCAGTACTTC. Encoded protein: CASSTSDRRRETQYF.

This clonotype was observed a few times. For the CDR3, the DNA is TGTGCCAGCAGCCCCCTGCGGCCCCCTCAGGCTTTCTTT. Translation gives CASSPLRPPQAFF. This rearrangement joins TRBV28 to TRBJ1-1; no definite D call. Trimming pared 6 bases from V and 11 bases from J, leaving 19 bases between. This CDR3 is built from 13 residues. Germline values: CDR1 MDHEN, CDR2 SYDVKM.

This clonotype was picked up a small number of times. The chain is built from TRBV7-9 and TRBJ1-6; D may be TRBD1 (6 bases). The CDR3 has 13 amino acids. Germline CDR1 and CDR2: SEHNR and FQNEAQ (reference sequence). Trimming removed 5 bases from V and 9 bases from J, with 11 bases in between. CDR3 residues: CASSQLQGSPLHF. The CDR3 coding sequence is TGTGCCAGCAGCCAACTACAGGGTTCACCCCTCCACTTT. Based on the CDR3 plus reference TRBV7-9 and TRBJ1-6, the full variable domain is DTGVSQNPRHKITKRGQNVTFRCDPISEHNRLYWYRQTLGQGPEFLTYFQNEAQLEKSRLLSDRFSAERPKGSFSTLEIQRTEQGDSAMYLCASSQLQGSPLHFGNGTRLTVT.